The sequence of this T cell receptor (beta chain) was determined in a study of blood T cell repertoires in COVID-19. In the study overall: There were acute and convalescent COVID-19 samples, and they came from the United States, Italy and Spain. Sources were T cells, B-cell-depleted T cells, or PBMCs; the material itself was cDNA or gDNA.

CDR1 is LNHDA, CDR2 SQIVND, per germline (reference sequence). The CDR3 contains 18 residues. J was trimmed by 9 bases and V by 5 bases; bases with no gene match: 17. Authors' data handling: Scientists estimated how many nucleated cells there were by amplifying reference gene primers. Sequencing was performed with immunoSEQ multiplex PCR; in TCRdb, only in-frame clones are kept and a portion is missing. That table is the source of V, J and clone size, and D and trimming were worked out from the DNA. Here the sample spans around 300,000 clones, about 85% being singletons. The sequenced sample consisted of peripheral blood. The receptor was derived from a human donor in a cohort sampled during active COVID-19. The chain links TRBV19 to TRBJ2-1; 12 bases line up with TRBD2. The CDR3 spells CASSPLAGGRGRWGEQFF. In nucleotides, the CDR3 is TGTGCCAGTAGTCCCCTAGCGGGAGGGCGGGGCCGTTGGGGTGAGCAGTTCTTC.